This entry lists 6 T cell receptor beta chains sequenced from one sample in a study of Graves' ophthalmopathy and Graves' hyperthyroidism. Using RNA transcripts, the TCR beta CDR3 regions were amplified. Investigators did first-round RT-PCR with HTBI primers, then second-round multiplex PCR. MiXCR, applied by TCRdb to the multiplex PCR reads, yields one record per CDR3 protein. Altogether about 220,000 distinct CDR3 sequences are present, roughly 21% being singletons, with the ten largest covering about 40%. Sequencing was done on a sample of peripheral blood. These receptors originate from a woman in her forties or fifties with Graves' ophthalmopathy.

This clonotype was detected many times. This rearrangement joins TRBV6-5 to TRBJ2-7, with D unclear. CDR3 length: 14 residues. Trimming stripped 10 bases from V and 2 bases from J, with 18 bases between. The germline V gene encodes CDR1 MNHEY and CDR2 SVGAGI. The CDR3 nucleotides read TGTGCCACTAAGAGACACGGAGCACCCTACGAGCAGTACTTC. Residues: CATKRHGAPYEQYF.

This clonotype was recorded a few times. This chain connects TRBV6-1 to TRBJ2-7, with D maybe TRBD1 (6 bases). The V end lost 6 bases, the J end lost 6 bases, and 12 bases lay between the germline ends. The germline CDR1 and CDR2 sequences are MNHNS and SASEGT. This CDR3 has 12 amino acids. CDR3 in amino acids: CASSPGHGEQYF. The DNA of the CDR3 is TGTGCCAGCAGCCCGGGACACGGCGAGCAGTACTTC.

This clonotype was observed at least ten times. Because the CDR3 is missing its conserved closing phenylalanine or tryptophan, this is likely a read error. This sequence joins TRBV12-3 or TRBV12-4 and TRBJ2-7; D not resolved. The CDR3 runs to 11 residues. V was trimmed by 4 bases and J by 4 bases, leaving 5 bases between them. The CDR3 region has the DNA TGTGCCAGCAGTTCCATTTACGAGCAGTACCTC. Its protein product is CASSSIYEQYL.

This clonotype came up many times. V usage is TRBV28 and J usage is TRBJ1-5; D might be TRBD1 (5 bases). Germline loops: CDR1 MDHEN, CDR2 SYDVKM. This CDR3 has 16 residues. Trimming took 0 bases from V and 0 from J, leaving 9 bases between them. CDR3 amino acids: CASSLWADSSNQPQHF. Here the CDR3 DNA reads TGTGCCAGCAGTTTATGGGCTGACAGTAGCAATCAGCCCCAGCATTTT.

This clonotype was detected many times. The rearrangement links TRBV2 to TRBJ2-7; D possibly matches TRBD1 or TRBD2 (5 bases each). This CDR3 is built from 15 residues. In germline, CDR1 is SNHLY, CDR2 FYNNEI. Trimming took 0 bases from V and 6 from J, leaving 15 bases between them. CDR3 sequence reads: CASSEARAVLGEQYF. In nucleotides, the CDR3 is TGTGCCAGCAGTGAAGCCAGGGCAGTACTAGGCGAGCAGTACTTC.

This clonotype occurred many times. J is TRBJ1-1 and V is TRBV20-1; 10 bases map to TRBD1. Trimming at V came to 0 bases and at J to 3 bases, leaving 10 bases not matched to a gene. The CDR3 is made up of 17 amino acids. Germline V CDR1 and CDR2: DFQATT, SNEGSKA (reference sequence). The CDR3 protein is CSARDRLTGGEDTEAFF. For the CDR3, the DNA is TGCAGTGCTAGAGACCGCTTGACAGGGGGCGAAGACACTGAAGCTTTCTTT.